The 32 T cell receptor beta chains presented below share a single source sample, sequenced in a study of OX40 agonist ivuxolimab in advanced cancers. Only in-frame clones appear in the TCRdb table, and some are missing; sequencing was by immunoSEQ multiplex PCR. The sample holds tens of thousands of clones, around 77% seen once. Sequenced here: CD4+ or CD8+ T cells sorted from blood, sampled in a trial of the OX40 agonist ivuxolimab. These receptors all stem from an adult with an advanced solid tumor such as melanoma, head and neck, liver or kidney cancer.

This clone was detected a few times. V and J are TRBV28 and TRBJ2-1; 13 bases line up with TRBD2. Germline V gene sequence: CDR1 MDHEN, CDR2 SYDVKM. This CDR3 contains 16 residues. The junction had 15 bases not matched to a gene; V was cut back by 9 bases and J by 10 bases. This CDR3 is CARGALTSGRGWEQFF. Written as DNA, the CDR3 is TGTGCCAGAGGAGCCCTAACTAGCGGGAGGGGCTGGGAGCAGTTCTTC.

The V and J genes are TRBV7-2 and TRBJ2-5; 8 bases agree with TRBD1. Losses at the gene ends were 5 bases for V and 5 bases for J; bases not matched to a gene: 7. The CDR3 has 14 amino acids. In germline, CDR1 is SGHTA, CDR2 FQGNSA. In DNA, the CDR3 is TGTGCCAGCAGCCCGAGGACAGGGAGCGAGACCCAGTACTTC. It codes for CASSPRTGSETQYF.

With regard to this clone: This CDR3 is also generated by other DNA sequences in the sample. The chain carries TRBV5-1 and TRBJ2-5, with D possibly TRBD2 on 5 matching bases. The CDR3 contains 14 residues. V was cut by 1 base and J by 2 bases, with 9 bases left in between. CDR1 SGHRS and CDR2 YFSETQ come from the germline V gene. The CDR3 reads CASSLFGEQETQYF. The DNA for the CDR3 is TGCGCCAGCAGCTTGTTTGGGGAGCAAGAGACCCAGTACTTC.

The V call is TRBV7-3, the J call TRBJ2-3; D is uncertain. The CDR3 consists of 15 residues. Germline V lookup: CDR1 SGHTA, CDR2 FQGTGA. V was clipped by 2 bases and J by 0 bases, with 9 bases between them. This chain's CDR3 is CASSLLASSTDTQYF. CDR3 DNA sequence: TGTGCCAGCAGCTTATTGGCCTCAAGCACAGATACGCAGTATTTT.

CDR3 in DNA: TGTGCCAGTAGTATATCGAAATGGAGGGGCGAGCAGTACTTC. It codes for CASSISKWRGEQYF. This sequence joins TRBV19 and TRBJ2-7; tentative D call: TRBD2 (6 bases). From germline, CDR1 is LNHDA and CDR2 SQIVND (reference sequence). The CDR3 runs to 14 residues. The V end was cut by 2 bases, the J end by 6 bases, with 14 bases between. Full variable domain (remainder filled in from reference TRBV19 and TRBJ2-7): DGGITQSPKYLFRKEGQNVTLSCEQNLNHDAMYWYRQDPGQGLRLIYYSQIVNDFQKGDIAEGYSVSREKKESFPLTVTSAQKNPTAFYLCASSISKWRGEQYFGPGTRLTVT.

The chain carries TRBV28 and TRBJ2-7; D could derive from TRBD1 or TRBD2 (5 bases each). The CDR3 extends over 12 amino acids. Trimming removed 5 bases from V and 9 bases from J, with 14 bases in between. Per the germline V gene, CDR1 is MDHEN and CDR2 is SYDVKM. This CDR3 reads CASSNKRGSQYF. DNA of the CDR3: TGTGCCAGCAGTAACAAACGGGGCTCGCAGTACTTC.

The J gene is TRBJ2-7, the V gene TRBV4-1; no firm D call. The germline V and J ends were trimmed by 3 bases and 5 bases, with 11 bases remaining between them. The germline CDR1 and CDR2 sequences are MGHRA and YSYEKL. The CDR3 contains 13 residues. The CDR3 sequence: CASSQLGFHEQYF. DNA for the CDR3: TGCGCCAGCAGCCAGTTGGGCTTTCACGAGCAGTACTTC.

The chain uses TRBV15 and TRBJ2-5; possibly TRBD1 for D (5 bases). The CDR3 extends over 15 amino acids. Germline V gene sequence: CDR1 LNHNV, CDR2 YYDKDF (reference sequence). V was clipped by 5 bases and J by 1 base, with 14 bases between them. The CDR3 region has the DNA TGTGCCACCAGCCACCTGGGGCCCCTCCAAGAGACCCAGTACTTC. It specifies CATSHLGPLQETQYF.

The rearrangement joins TRBV2 to TRBJ1-1, with D tentatively TRBD1 (5 bases). The V gene's germline CDR1 is SNHLY and CDR2 FYNNEI. Trimming cost V 2 bases and J 5 bases, with 6 bases left between them. This CDR3 has 12 residues. CDR3 residues: CASSEWGTEAFF. The CDR3 DNA sequence: TGTGCCAGCAGTGAATGGGGGACTGAAGCTTTCTTT.

The V and J genes are TRBV15 and TRBJ2-3; 7 bases are a match to TRBD2. This CDR3 is 17 amino acids long. Germline CDR1 LNHNV, CDR2 YYDKDF (reference sequence). The ends lost 6 bases at V and 4 bases at J; junction bases unmatched: 16. The chain's CDR3 is CATRPRHSRGVADTQYF. CDR3 coding DNA: TGTGCCACCAGGCCAAGACATAGTCGGGGGGTCGCAGATACGCAGTATTTT.

This clone has a handful of counts. The gene calls are TRBV7-2 and TRBJ1-6; 8 bases align to TRBD1. The CDR3 extends over 14 amino acids. Trimming cost V 8 bases and J 7 bases; bases outside gene matches: 7. Germline lookup yields CDR1 SGHTA and CDR2 FQGNSA. Here the CDR3 DNA reads TGTGCCAGCGGGAGGACAGGGCTCAATTCACCCCTCCACTTT. Translated, it gives CASGRTGLNSPLHF.

V is TRBV28 and J is TRBJ1-4, with 10 bases aligning to TRBD1. Germline V gene sequence: CDR1 MDHEN, CDR2 SYDVKM. This CDR3 region has 14 residues. The V segment lost 6 bases and the J segment 8 bases; nucleotides outside the gene matches: 6. The CDR3 region has the DNA TGTGCCAGCAGATCGGGACAGGGGACCGAAAAACTGTTTTTT. It codes for CASRSGQGTEKLFF. Combining the CDR3 with reference TRBV28 and TRBJ1-4 gives the whole variable domain DVKVTQSSRYLVKRTGEKVFLECVQDMDHENMFWYRQDPGLGLRLIYFSYDVKMKEKGDIPEGYSVSREKKERFSLILESASTNQTSMYLCASRSGQGTEKLFFGSGTQLSVL.

The J gene is TRBJ2-7, the V gene TRBV11-3; TRBD1 might be the D (6 bases). Trimming removed 5 bases at V and 5 bases at J, with 13 bases between. Looked up from germline, CDR1 is SGHNT and CDR2 is YENEEA. CDR3 length: 13 residues. CDR3: CASSPGQRNEQYF. CDR3 bases: TGTGCCAGCAGCCCCGGACAGCGCAACGAGCAGTACTTC. Using reference TRBV11-3 and TRBJ2-7 for the parts outside the CDR3, the full variable domain is EAGVVQSPRYKIIEKKQPVAFWCNPISGHNTLYWYLQNLGQGPELLIRYENEEAVDDSQLPKDRFSAERLKGVDSTLKIQPAELGDSAVYLCASSPGQRNEQYFGPGTRLTVT.

Relative to its sample, this clone is medium-sized. The V and J genes are TRBV4-1 and TRBJ1-3; the D is unclear. Germline CDR1 reads MGHRA; CDR2 reads YSYEKL. CDR3 length equals 13 residues. V was clipped by 2 bases and J by 2 bases, with 4 bases between them. The DNA for the CDR3 is TGCGCCAGCAGCCAAAATGCTGGAAACACCATATATTTT. Its protein product is CASSQNAGNTIYF.

The gene calls are TRBV4-1 and TRBJ2-3; the D is unclear. The CDR3 has 16 amino acids. Germline CDR1 reads MGHRA; CDR2 reads YSYEKL. Trimming stripped 3 bases from V and 4 bases from J, with 17 bases between. CDR3 loop: CASSHPYWGRADTQYF. In DNA, the CDR3 is TGCGCCAGCAGCCACCCCTATTGGGGAAGGGCAGATACGCAGTATTTT.

V gene TRBV19 combines with J gene TRBJ2-1, with TRBD2 identical over 8 bases. This CDR3 is built from 17 residues. The germline V gene has CDR1 LNHDA and CDR2 SQIVND (reference sequence). Trimming took 5 bases from V and 1 from J; bases not matched to a gene: 10. The CDR3 DNA reads as TGTGCCAGTAGTGCGGCCGGGACTAGTATTTCCTACAATGAGCAGTTCTTC. It codes for CASSAAGTSISYNEQFF.

The V call is TRBV6-1, the J call TRBJ1-2, with D perhaps TRBD1 (5 bases). CDR3 size: 13 residues. With 9 bases removed from V and 4 bases from J, the gap between germline ends came to 15 bases. Per germline, CDR1 MNHNS and CDR2 SASEGT. The CDR3: CASLRDGPYGYTF. In DNA, the CDR3 is TGTGCCAGTCTCCGGGACGGCCCCTATGGCTACACCTTC.

This sequence joins TRBV6-5 and TRBJ2-5; no clear D gene. The germline V and J ends were trimmed by 0 bases and 1 base, with 3 bases remaining between them. The germline CDR1 and CDR2 sequences are MNHEY and SVGAGI. This CDR3 spans 13 amino acids. CDR3 in amino acids: CASSYSGQETQYF. The CDR3 DNA reads TGTGCCAGCAGTTACTCGGGCCAAGAGACCCAGTACTTC.

This chain links TRBV28 with TRBJ2-5; tentatively, D is TRBD1 (6 bases). With 5 bases removed from V and 2 bases from J, the gap between germline ends came to 12 bases. Germline loops: CDR1 MDHEN, CDR2 SYDVKM. The CDR3 sequence is 14 residues long. Here the CDR3 reads CASSHGQLQETQYF. The CDR3 DNA is TGTGCCAGCAGTCATGGACAGCTACAAGAGACCCAGTACTTC.

Remarks on this clone: In the same sample, other DNA sequences code for this CDR3. This sequence joins TRBV5-1 and TRBJ2-7, with no clear D. There are 13 residues in the CDR3. Trimming removed 0 bases at V and 2 bases at J, with 6 bases between. The germline gives CDR1 SGHRS, CDR2 YFSETQ. CDR3 nucleotides: TGCGCCAGCAGCTTGGACGGTGCCTACGAGCAGTACTTC. This sequence encodes CASSLDGAYEQYF. Full variable domain (remainder filled in from reference TRBV5-1 and TRBJ2-7): KAGVTQTPRYLIKTRGQQVTLSCSPISGHRSVSWYQQTPGQGLQFLFEYFSETQRNKGNFPGRFSGRQFSNSRSEMNVSTLELGDSALYLCASSLDGAYEQYFGPGTRLTVT.

The chain carries TRBV4-1 and TRBJ2-5; perhaps TRBD1 as D (6 bases). Germline CDR1 MGHRA, CDR2 YSYEKL. V dropped 3 bases and J dropped 7 bases, with 18 bases sitting between them. This CDR3 contains 15 residues. The CDR3 sequence: CASSQRGQALATQYF. As DNA, the CDR3 is TGCGCCAGCAGCCAGAGGGGACAAGCCTTGGCGACCCAGTACTTC.

This clone occurred once. V gene TRBV29-1 combines with J gene TRBJ1-6; 9 bases fit TRBD1. Germline V CDR1 and CDR2: SQVTM, ANQGSEA. J lost 7 bases, V lost 5 bases, and 3 bases had no gene match. This CDR3 is built from 13 residues. The CDR3: CSVKTGGNSPLHF. CDR3 sequence (DNA): TGCAGCGTTAAGACAGGGGGAAATTCACCCCTCCACTTT.

Notes on this clone: Other DNA sequences from this sample encode an identical CDR3 as well. The CDR3 sequence: CASSFRGSSYNEQFF. For the CDR3, the DNA is TGTGCCAGCAGCTTCCGGGGAAGCTCCTACAATGAGCAGTTCTTC. This chain uses TRBV11-1 with TRBJ2-1; tentatively, D is TRBD2 (5 bases). The CDR3 length is 15 residues. CDR1 is SGHAT and CDR2 is FQDESV in the germline V gene (reference sequence). Between the trimmed V and J ends, which lost 3 bases and 0 bases, there was a span of 9 bases.

The chain links TRBV6-1 to TRBJ2-3; a possible D gene is TRBD1 (5 bases). CDR3 length equals 14 residues. V was shortened by 2 bases and J by 5 bases, with 11 bases between the two germline ends. The germline gives CDR1 MNHNS, CDR2 SASEGT. The CDR3: CASSEQAGKDTQYF. DNA for the CDR3: TGTGCCAGCAGTGAACAGGCAGGGAAAGATACGCAGTATTTT.

In its sample, this clone was seen once. The V gene is TRBV7-2, the J gene TRBJ2-2; 12 bases line up with TRBD2. This CDR3 spans 16 amino acids. Looked up from germline, CDR1 is SGHTA and CDR2 is FQGNSA. V lost 3 bases, J lost 1 base, and 0 bases stayed unmatched. In nucleotides, the CDR3 is TGTGCCAGCAGCTTGGGACTAGCGGGGAACACCGGGGAGCTGTTTTTT. It yields the protein CASSLGLAGNTGELFF.

The rearrangement joins TRBV5-4 to TRBJ2-7, with 8 nucleotides matching TRBD2. Losses at the gene ends were 2 bases for V and 5 bases for J; bases not matched to a gene: 6. This CDR3 is 14 amino acids long. Germline assignment: CDR1 SGHNT and CDR2 YYREEE (reference sequence). This CDR3 is CASSFGREGNEQYF. In DNA, the CDR3 is TGTGCCAGCAGCTTCGGACGGGAGGGCAACGAGCAGTACTTC.

The chain links TRBV2 to TRBJ1-4; D not resolved. The ends were cut back, 1 base at V and 4 bases at J, with 10 bases in the middle. The CDR3 length is 15 residues. Germline V gene lookup returns CDR1 SNHLY and CDR2 FYNNEI. This chain's CDR3 is CASSEGLNFNEKLFF. CDR3 coding DNA: TGTGCCAGCAGTGAAGGTTTGAACTTTAATGAAAAACTGTTTTTT.

The genes are TRBV25-1 and TRBJ2-2; 10 nucleotides match TRBD2. CDR3 length equals 16 residues. V lost 5 bases, J lost 6 bases, and 9 bases stayed unmatched. CDR1 and CDR2 (germline): MGHDK, SYGVNS. The CDR3: CASSPLAGVGSGELFF. The DNA for the CDR3 is TGTGCCAGCAGTCCCCTAGCGGGAGTCGGCTCCGGGGAGCTGTTTTTT.

The chain has TRBV27 and TRBJ2-7, with D possibly being TRBD1 (6 bases). CDR3 length equals 15 residues. Trimming took 7 bases from V and 3 from J, leaving 19 bases between them. The germline V gene encodes CDR1 MNHEY and CDR2 SMNVEV (reference sequence). The CDR3 protein is CASTPVPGHLYEQYF. In nucleotides, the CDR3 is TGTGCCAGCACCCCTGTACCGGGACACCTCTACGAGCAGTACTTC.

This sequence joins TRBV27 and TRBJ1-1, with D maybe TRBD1 (6 bases). In germline, CDR1 is MNHEY, CDR2 SMNVEV (reference sequence). The CDR3 is made up of 13 amino acids. V lost 2 bases and J lost 8, with 12 bases in between. The CDR3 nucleotides are TGTGCCAGCAGTTTAGGAACAGGGCTGGAAGCTTTCTTT. It codes for CASSLGTGLEAFF.

The chain recombines TRBV6-1 with TRBJ2-1; perhaps TRBD2 as D (5 bases). Trimming removed 10 bases from V and 4 bases from J, with 14 bases in between. Germline loops: CDR1 MNHNS, CDR2 SASEGT. The CDR3 has 13 amino acids. CDR3 sequence reads: CATMASQYNEQFF. CDR3 sequence (DNA): TGTGCCACCATGGCTAGCCAGTACAATGAGCAGTTCTTC.

Here the CDR3 DNA reads TGTGCCAGCAGCTTCGGGACAGTGGGGAATGGCTACACCTTC. Its protein product is CASSFGTVGNGYTF. The V and J genes are TRBV7-6 and TRBJ1-2; 7 bases match TRBD1. The CDR3 contains 14 residues. The V segment lost 3 bases and the J segment 6 bases; nucleotides outside the gene matches: 7. The germline V gene encodes CDR1 SGHVS and CDR2 FNYEAQ.